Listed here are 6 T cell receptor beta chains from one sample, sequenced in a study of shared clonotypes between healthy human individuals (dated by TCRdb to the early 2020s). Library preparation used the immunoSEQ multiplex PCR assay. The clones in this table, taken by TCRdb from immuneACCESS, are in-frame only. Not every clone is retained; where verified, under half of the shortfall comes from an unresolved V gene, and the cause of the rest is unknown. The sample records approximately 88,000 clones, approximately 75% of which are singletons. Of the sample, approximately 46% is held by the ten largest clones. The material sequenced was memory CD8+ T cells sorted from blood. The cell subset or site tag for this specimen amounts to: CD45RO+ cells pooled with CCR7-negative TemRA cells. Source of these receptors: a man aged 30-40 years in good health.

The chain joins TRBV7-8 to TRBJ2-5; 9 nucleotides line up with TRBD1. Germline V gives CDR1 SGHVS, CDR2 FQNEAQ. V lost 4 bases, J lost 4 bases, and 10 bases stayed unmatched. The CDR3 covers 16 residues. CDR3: CASSSLFTGGRETQYF. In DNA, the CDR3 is TGTGCCAGCAGCTCCCTATTTACAGGGGGCCGAGAGACCCAGTACTTC.

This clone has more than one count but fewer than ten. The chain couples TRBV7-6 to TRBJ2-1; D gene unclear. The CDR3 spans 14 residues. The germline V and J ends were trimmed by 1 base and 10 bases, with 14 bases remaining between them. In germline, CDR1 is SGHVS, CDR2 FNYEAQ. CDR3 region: CASSLGGSGPEQFF. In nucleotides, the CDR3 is TGTGCCAGCAGCTTAGGGGGTTCCGGGCCAGAGCAGTTCTTC.

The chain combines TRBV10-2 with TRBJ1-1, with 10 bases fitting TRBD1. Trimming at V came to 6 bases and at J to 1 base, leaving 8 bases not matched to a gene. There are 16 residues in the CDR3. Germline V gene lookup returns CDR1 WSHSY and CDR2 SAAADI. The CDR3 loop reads CASRPRTGGRNTEAFF. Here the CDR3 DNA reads TGCGCCAGCAGACCAAGGACAGGGGGTAGGAACACTGAAGCTTTCTTT.

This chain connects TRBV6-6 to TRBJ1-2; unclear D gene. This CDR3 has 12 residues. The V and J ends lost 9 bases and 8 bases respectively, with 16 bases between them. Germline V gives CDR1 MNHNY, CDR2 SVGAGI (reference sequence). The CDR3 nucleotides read TGTGCCAGTACGAAAGGGCGGGAAGGCTACACCTTC. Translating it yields CASTKGREGYTF.

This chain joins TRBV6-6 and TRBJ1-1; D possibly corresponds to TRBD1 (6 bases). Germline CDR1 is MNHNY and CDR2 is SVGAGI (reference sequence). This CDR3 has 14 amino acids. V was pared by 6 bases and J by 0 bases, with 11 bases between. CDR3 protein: CASRQQGMNTEAFF. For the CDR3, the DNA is TGTGCCAGCAGGCAACAGGGAATGAACACTGAAGCTTTCTTT.

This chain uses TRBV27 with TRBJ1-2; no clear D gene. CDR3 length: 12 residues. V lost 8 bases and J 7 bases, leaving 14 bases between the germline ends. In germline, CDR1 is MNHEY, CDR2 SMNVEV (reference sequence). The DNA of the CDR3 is TGTGCCAGCGGGTGGCCCCAGGCTGGCTACACCTTC. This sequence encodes CASGWPQAGYTF.